Only a few counts were recorded for the clone carrying this T cell receptor beta chain. The template was RNA from unsorted bulk tissue. The source of the sample is a study of tumor and adjacent non-tumor tissue in lung cancer. Germline CDR1 is SGHNT and CDR2 is YENEEA. V gave up 6 bases and J gave up 10 bases, with 22 bases separating them. The CDR3 is made up of 15 amino acids. A modified ARM-PCR protocol with three rounds of nested PCR amplified TCRbeta. TCRdb used MiXCR to reprocess the multiplex PCR reads, holding one entry per CDR3 protein. The sample contains 130,000 or so distinct CDR3 sequences, about 66% of which appear only once.

This sequence originates from a man under 40 with non-small cell lung cancer. The rearrangement joins TRBV11-3 to TRBJ2-1; possibly TRBD2 for D (7 bases). The material sequenced was lung tumor tissue. The CDR3 spells CASSLEGRGAFEQFF. For the CDR3, the DNA is TGTGCCAGCAGTCTAGAAGGCCGGGGGGCCTTCGAGCAGTTCTTC.